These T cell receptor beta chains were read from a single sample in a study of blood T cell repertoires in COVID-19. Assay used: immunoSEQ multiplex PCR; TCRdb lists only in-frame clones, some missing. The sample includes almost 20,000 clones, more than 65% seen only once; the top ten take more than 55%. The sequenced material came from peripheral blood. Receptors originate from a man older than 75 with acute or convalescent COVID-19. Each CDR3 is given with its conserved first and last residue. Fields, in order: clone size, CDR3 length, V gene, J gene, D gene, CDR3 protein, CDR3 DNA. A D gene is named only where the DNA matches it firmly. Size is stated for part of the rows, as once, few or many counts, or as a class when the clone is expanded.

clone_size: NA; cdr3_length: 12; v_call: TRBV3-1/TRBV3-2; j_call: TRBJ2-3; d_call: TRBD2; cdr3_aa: CASSPTSGGVYF; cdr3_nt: TGTGCCAGCAGCCCGACTAGCGGGGGAGTGTATTTT
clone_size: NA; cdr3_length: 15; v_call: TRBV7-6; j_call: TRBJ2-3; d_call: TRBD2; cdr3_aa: CASSLGLAGVDTQYF; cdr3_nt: TGTGCCAGCAGCTTAGGACTAGCGGGAGTAGATACGCAGTATTTT
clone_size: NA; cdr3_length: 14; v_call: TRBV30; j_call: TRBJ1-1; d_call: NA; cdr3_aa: CAWSGVGRNTEAFF; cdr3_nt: TGTGCCTGGAGTGGGGTCGGGAGGAACACTGAAGCTTTCTTT
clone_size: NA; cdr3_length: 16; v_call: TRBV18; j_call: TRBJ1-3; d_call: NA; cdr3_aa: CASSPPGSISGNTIYF; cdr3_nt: TGTGCCAGCTCACCACCGGGCAGCATCTCTGGAAACACCATATATTTT
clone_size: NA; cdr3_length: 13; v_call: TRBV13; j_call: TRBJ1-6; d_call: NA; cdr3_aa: CASSREPNSPLHF; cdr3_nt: TGTGCCAGCAGCCGCGAACCTAATTCACCCCTCCACTTT
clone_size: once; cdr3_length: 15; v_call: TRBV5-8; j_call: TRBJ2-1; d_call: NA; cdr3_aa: CASSLGRGSHNEQFF; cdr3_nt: TGTGCCAGCAGCTTGGGGAGGGGCTCCCACAATGAGCAGTTCTTC
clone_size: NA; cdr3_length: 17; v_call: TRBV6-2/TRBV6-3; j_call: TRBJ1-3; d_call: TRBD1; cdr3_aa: CASSPSGTGGFGNTIYF; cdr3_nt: TGTGCCAGCAGTCCCTCGGGGACAGGGGGCTTCGGAAACACCATATATTTT
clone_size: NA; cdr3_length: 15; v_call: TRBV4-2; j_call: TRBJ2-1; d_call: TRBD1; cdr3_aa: CASSTRTGGLNEQFF; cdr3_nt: TGTGCCAGCAGCACCCGGACAGGGGGCTTGAATGAGCAGTTCTTC
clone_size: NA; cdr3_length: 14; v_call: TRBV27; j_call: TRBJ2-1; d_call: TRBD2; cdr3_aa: CASRPKGLAFQQFF; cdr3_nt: TGTGCCAGCAGACCAAAGGGACTAGCCTTTCAGCAGTTCTTC
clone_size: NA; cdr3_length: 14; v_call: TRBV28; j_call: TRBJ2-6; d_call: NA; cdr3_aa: CASERSSGANVLTF; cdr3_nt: TGTGCCAGCGAGCGTAGCTCTGGGGCCAACGTCCTGACTTTC
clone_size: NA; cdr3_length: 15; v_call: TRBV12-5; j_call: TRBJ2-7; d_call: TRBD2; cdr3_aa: CASSAGTSGTNEQYF; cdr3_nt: TGTGCTAGTTCAGCCGGGACTAGCGGGACCAACGAGCAGTACTTC
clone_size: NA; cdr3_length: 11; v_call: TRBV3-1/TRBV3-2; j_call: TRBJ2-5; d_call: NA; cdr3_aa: CASSHTGTQYF; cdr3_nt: TGTGCCAGCAGCCACACGGGGACCCAGTACTTC
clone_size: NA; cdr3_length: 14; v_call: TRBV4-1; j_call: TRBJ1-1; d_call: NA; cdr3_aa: CASSPRSIGTEAFF; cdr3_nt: TGCGCCAGCAGCCCCAGGTCCATTGGCACTGAAGCTTTCTTT
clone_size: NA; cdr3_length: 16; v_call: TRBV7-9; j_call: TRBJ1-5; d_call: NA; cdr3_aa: CASSSGRGGSNQPQHF; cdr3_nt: TGTGCCAGCAGCTCGGGTCGGGGAGGGAGCAATCAGCCCCAGCATTTT
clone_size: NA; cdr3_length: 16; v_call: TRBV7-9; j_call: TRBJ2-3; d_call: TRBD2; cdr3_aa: CASRSSGRQGTDTQYF; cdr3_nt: TGTGCCAGCAGATCTAGCGGGAGGCAGGGCACAGATACGCAGTATTTT
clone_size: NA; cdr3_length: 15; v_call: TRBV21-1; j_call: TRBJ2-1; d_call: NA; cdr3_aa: CASSSRLAGLYEQFF; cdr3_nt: TGTGCCAGCAGCTCCCGACTAGCGGGATTGTATGAGCAGTTCTTC
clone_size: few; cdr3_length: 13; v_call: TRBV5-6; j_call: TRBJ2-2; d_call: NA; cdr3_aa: CASSLAGTGELFF; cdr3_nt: TGTGCCAGCAGCTTGGCGGGGACCGGGGAGCTGTTTTTT
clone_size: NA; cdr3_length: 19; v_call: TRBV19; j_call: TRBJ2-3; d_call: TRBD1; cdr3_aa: CASSTTGITGASSTDTQYF; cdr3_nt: TGTGCCAGTAGTACGACCGGAATTACAGGGGCTAGTAGCACAGATACGCAGTATTTT
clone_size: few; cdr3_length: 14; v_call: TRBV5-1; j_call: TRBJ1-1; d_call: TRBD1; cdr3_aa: CASSSQGRNTEAFF; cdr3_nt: TGCGCCAGCAGCTCACAGGGGAGGAACACTGAAGCTTTCTTT
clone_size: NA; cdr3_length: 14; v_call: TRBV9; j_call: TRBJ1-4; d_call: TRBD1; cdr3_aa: CASSVSGGSEKLFF; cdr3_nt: TGTGCCAGCAGCGTGTCAGGGGGTAGTGAAAAACTGTTTTTT
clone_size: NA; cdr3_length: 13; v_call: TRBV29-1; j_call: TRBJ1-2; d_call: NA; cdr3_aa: CSVEPGTSNGYTF; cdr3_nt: TGCAGCGTTGAACCCGGGACATCTAATGGCTACACCTTC
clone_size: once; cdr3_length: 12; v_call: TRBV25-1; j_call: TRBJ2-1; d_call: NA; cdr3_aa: CASSPWRNEQFF; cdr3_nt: TGTGCCAGCAGTCCCTGGAGGAATGAGCAGTTCTTC
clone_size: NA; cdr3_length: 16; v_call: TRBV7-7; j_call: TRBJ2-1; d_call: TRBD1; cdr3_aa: CASSSGTGGFYNEQFF; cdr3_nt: TGTGCTAGCAGCTCCGGGACAGGGGGCTTCTACAATGAGCAGTTCTTC
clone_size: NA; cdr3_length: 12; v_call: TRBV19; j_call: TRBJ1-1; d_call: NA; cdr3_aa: CASRQGDTEAFF; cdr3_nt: TGTGCCAGTAGACAGGGTGATACTGAAGCTTTCTTT